A single TCR beta chain is shown here with its context. Ten or more counts support this clonotype. Its antigen remains undetermined. Per-base qualities were not stored, and no clone one base away is much larger. Including the terminal cysteine and phenylalanine, the CDR3 comprises 15 residues. The sequence is cut down to CDR3 DNA, 45 bases in frame from base 1. The germline V gene supplies CDR1 KGHDR and CDR2 SFDVKD. From V the trimming removes 0 bases and from J it removes 2 bases, while the gene matches leave 0 bases of the junction unaccounted for. The sequencing machine was an Illumina Genome Analyzer IIx. TCRdb's own reprocessing of the public reads used fastp at Q25 and MiXCR and kept productive beta chains. Here each entry gathers all rows of one CDR3 protein and keeps the most common genes and DNA. This sample gives 40,000 to 55,000 distinct CDR3 sequences in total; around 7% of them show up just once. Around 15% of the sample belongs to the ten largest clones.

This record comes from a study of patients with pleural tuberculosis (dated by TCRdb to between 2014 and 2016). The chain is made from TRBV24-1 and TRBJ2-1; TRBD2 agrees with 7 junctional bases. This TCR was sampled from a human donor with pleural tuberculosis. CDR3 protein: CATSDLTSAYNEQFF. The DNA reads TGTGCCACCAGTGATTTGACTAGCGCCTACAATGAGCAGTTCTTC.